The 25 T cell receptor beta chains below all came from one sample that was sequenced in a study of blood T cells in healthy people across ages (dated by TCRdb to the mid-2010s). The library was obtained by 5' RACE. Instrument on record: Illumina HiSeq 2500. A second PCR of about 7 to 12 cycles was run with a J-beta primer mix and a sample-barcoded 5' primer. TCRdb reanalyzed the raw reads on its own, using fastp at Q25 for trimming and MiXCR for clone calling, and kept in-frame beta chains. Identical CDR3 proteins give one entry, which carries the most common genes and DNA. The sample has roughly 550,000 distinct CDR3 sequences on record, under 30% of them singletons. Just under 9% of the sample is held by the ten biggest clonotypes. The sample also formed part of further work on T cells of mothers and their children.

Sequencing was carried out using blood. These receptors originate from a boy younger than 18 in good health.

This chain joins TRBV2 and TRBJ2-7; D ambiguous. The CDR3 covers 12 residues. Trimming cost V 5 bases and J 4 bases, with 9 bases left between them. Germline V gives CDR1 SNHLY, CDR2 FYNNEI. CDR3 protein: CASSPMRYEQYF. CDR3 coding DNA: TGTGCCAGCAGTCCGATGAGGTACGAGCAGTACTTC.

The V call is TRBV7-2, the J call TRBJ2-3; the match to TRBD2 covers 7 bases. CDR3 length equals 17 residues. Germline values: CDR1 SGHTA, CDR2 FQGNSA. V was clipped by 0 bases and J by 2 bases; unmatched bases: 8. The CDR3 loop reads CASSLAVTSWSTDTQYF. Written as DNA, the CDR3 is TGTGCCAGCAGCTTAGCTGTGACTAGCTGGTCCACAGATACGCAGTATTTT.

This clonotype was seen just once. The CDR3 end shows no conserved phenylalanine or tryptophan, and so a read error is likely. The rearrangement joins TRBV18 to TRBJ2-7, with 12 bases that match TRBD2. Germline lookup yields CDR1 KGHSH and CDR2 LQKENI. The CDR3 totals 17 residues. The J segment lost 5 bases and the V segment lost 5 bases, leaving 13 bases of the junction unmatched. The CDR3: CASSGFTRLAGDHEQYY. DNA of the CDR3: TGTGCCAGCTCAGGATTTACTCGACTAGCGGGAGACCACGAGCAGTACTAC.

The genes are TRBV3-1 and TRBJ2-5; no definite D call. The DNA end lines up better with TRBJ2-7; the J call may be wrong. The CDR3 extends over 17 amino acids. Germline CDR1 LGHDT, CDR2 YNNKEL (reference sequence). In nucleotides, the CDR3 is TGTGCCAGCAGTCCTGCTCATGGTAAAGGATCATACTACGAGCAGTACTTC. Protein sequence: CASSPAHGKGSYYEQYF.

This clonotype was seen only a few times. In DNA form, the CDR3 reads TGCAGCGTTGAAGTTTGGGGTCAGGGCGGCTATGGCTACACCTTC. This sequence encodes CSVEVWGQGGYGYTF. This chain connects TRBV29-1 to TRBJ1-2, with a possible D match to TRBD1 (5 bases). Germline V gene lookup returns CDR1 SQVTM and CDR2 ANQGSEA. The CDR3 covers 15 residues. The germline V and J ends were trimmed by 1 base and 4 bases, with 16 bases remaining between them.

This clonotype was recorded a few times. The chain combines TRBV11-1 with TRBJ1-1; 8 nucleotides agree with TRBD1. This CDR3 spans 17 amino acids. Germline-derived CDR1 and CDR2 are SGHAT and FQDESV (reference sequence). V gave up 5 bases and J gave up 0 bases; unmatched junction bases: 11. CDR3 sequence reads: CASSIRDRGGLNTEAFF. The DNA for the CDR3 is TGTGCCAGCAGCATTCGTGACAGGGGAGGGCTGAACACTGAAGCTTTCTTT. Drawing the rest from reference TRBV11-1 and TRBJ1-1, the complete variable domain is EAEVAQSPRYKITEKSQAVAFWCDPISGHATLYWYRQILGQGPELLVQFQDESVVDDSQLPKDRFSAERLKGVDSTLKIQPAELGDSAMYLCASSIRDRGGLNTEAFFGQGTRLTVV.

This clonotype appeared a few times. The chain is built from TRBV6-5 and TRBJ1-6, with a weak D call TRBD1 (5 bases). Germline V gene data show CDR1 as MNHEY and CDR2 as SVGAGI. V lost 2 bases and J lost 10, with 15 bases in between. The CDR3 runs to 15 residues. In DNA form, the CDR3 reads TGTGCCAGCAGTTACAGGCCGGGGCCCGGCTCACCCCTCCACTTT. Amino acids: CASSYRPGPGSPLHF.

As to this clonotype: A read error may be the cause here, since a much bigger clone is one base away. This chain uses TRBV6-2 or TRBV6-3 with TRBJ1-1; D unclear. Germline V gives CDR1 MNHEY, CDR2 SVGEGT. This CDR3 has 14 amino acids. CDR3 region: CASTRTPMNTEALF. Here the CDR3 DNA reads TGTGCCAGCACCAGGACGCCCATGAACACTGAAGCTCTCTTT.

The rearrangement links TRBV28 to TRBJ2-4; TRBD1 might be the D (6 bases). The germline V gene encodes CDR1 MDHEN and CDR2 SYDVKM. Trimming took 5 bases from V and 0 from J, leaving 17 bases between them. The CDR3 is 17 amino acids. The CDR3 sequence: CASSLDRNLLAKNIQYF. In nucleotides, the CDR3 is TGTGCCAGCAGTCTGGACAGAAATCTACTAGCCAAAAACATTCAGTACTTC.

V is TRBV24-1 and J is TRBJ1-1; D unclear. This CDR3 contains 13 residues. The germline gives CDR1 KGHDR, CDR2 SFDVKD. The ends were cut back, 0 bases at V and 3 bases at J, with 4 bases in the middle. The CDR3 protein is CATSDLQHTEAFF. DNA of the CDR3: TGTGCCACCAGTGATTTGCAACACACTGAAGCTTTCTTT.

The genes are TRBV5-1 and TRBJ2-1; D is perhaps TRBD1 (6 bases). V lost 0 bases and J lost 6, with 10 bases in between. Germline CDR1 reads SGHRS; CDR2 reads YFSETQ. This CDR3 contains 14 residues. The CDR3 sequence: CASSLGQDTNEQFF. CDR3 nucleotides: TGCGCCAGCAGCTTGGGACAGGACACCAATGAGCAGTTCTTC.

Details on this clonotype: Sequence at one end of the junction differs from germline and may be a read error. The chain links TRBV7-9 to TRBJ1-4, with unresolved D. The germline V gene has CDR1 SEHNR and CDR2 FQNEAQ (reference sequence). This CDR3 is 12 amino acids long. CDR3 protein: CASSYGAGPQVF. CDR3 DNA: TGTGCCAGCAGCTACGGCGCAGGTCCCCAGGTTTTT.

This clonotype showed up just a few times. The chain uses TRBV7-6 and TRBJ2-5; D could derive from TRBD1 or TRBD2 (5 bases each). The CDR3 is 14 residues long. The V and J ends lost 5 bases and 0 bases respectively, with 10 bases between them. The V gene's germline CDR1 is SGHVS and CDR2 FNYEAQ. The CDR3 nucleotides are TGTGCCAGCAGCCCGGGACGGAACCAAGAGACCCAGTACTTC. Translating it yields CASSPGRNQETQYF.

The J gene is TRBJ2-3, the V gene TRBV2; 7 positions match TRBD2. Germline lookup yields CDR1 SNHLY and CDR2 FYNNEI. V lost 6 bases and J lost 0; bases outside the gene matches: 6. The CDR3 length is 15 residues. CDR3 in amino acids: CASSSGLLSTDTQYF. The DNA of the CDR3 is TGTGCCAGCAGCTCGGGACTACTCAGCACAGATACGCAGTATTTT.

The CDR3, as DNA: TGTGCCAGCAGCTCCCAGGGCTATGAGCAGTTCTTC. This encodes CASSSQGYEQFF. J is TRBJ2-5 and V is TRBV5-5, with D tentatively TRBD1 (5 bases). The end of the DNA aligns better with TRBJ2-1, so the J call may be wrong. The CDR3 covers 12 residues. From germline, CDR1 is SGHKS and CDR2 YYEKEE (reference sequence).

The V gene is TRBV7-9, the J gene TRBJ2-2; 11 bases fit TRBD1. Germline V CDR1 and CDR2: SEHNR, FQNEAQ (reference sequence). The CDR3 length is 14 residues. The J segment lost 6 bases and the V segment lost 5 bases, leaving 2 bases of the junction unmatched. CDR3 region: CASSAGQGAGELFF. The CDR3 bases are TGTGCCAGCAGCGCGGGACAGGGGGCCGGGGAGCTGTTTTTT.

The gene calls are TRBV3-1 and TRBJ1-1, with D possibly being TRBD1 (5 bases). This CDR3 comprises 13 residues. V lost 8 bases to trimming and J lost 0 bases, with 10 bases between them. Germline-derived CDR1 and CDR2 are LGHDT and YNNKEL (reference sequence). The CDR3 DNA is TGTGCCAGCCAGCTCAGGGTGAACACTGAAGCTTTCTTT. Translated, it gives CASQLRVNTEAFF. The entire variable domain, with the rest obtained from reference TRBV3-1 and TRBJ1-1, is as follows: DTAVSQTPKYLVTQMGNDKSIKCEQNLGHDTMYWYKQDSKKFLKIMFSYNNKELIINETVPNRFSPKSPDKAHLNLHINSLELGDSAVYFCASQLRVNTEAFFGQGTRLTVV.

The chain links TRBV28 to TRBJ2-6, with D tentatively TRBD1 (5 bases). The V end lost 1 base, the J end lost 5 bases, and 12 bases lay between the germline ends. The CDR3 spans 16 residues. Germline CDR1 MDHEN, CDR2 SYDVKM. For the CDR3, the DNA is TGTGCCAGCAGTTTATACAGGCCTTCAAGGGCCAACGTCCTGACTTTC. Protein sequence: CASSLYRPSRANVLTF.

This clonotype has a handful of counts. J is TRBJ1-4 and V is TRBV4-1; 9 bases are shared with TRBD1. The V segment lost 3 bases and the J segment 3 bases; nucleotides outside the gene matches: 8. The CDR3 loop spans 17 amino acids. Germline CDR1 MGHRA, CDR2 YSYEKL. CDR3 protein: CASSHRDRVWANEKLFF. The CDR3 DNA follows: TGCGCCAGCAGCCACCGGGACAGGGTTTGGGCTAATGAAAAACTGTTTTTT.

The rearrangement joins TRBV9 to TRBJ2-5; 7 positions match TRBD2. Germline-derived CDR1 and CDR2 are SGDLS and YYNGEE. V lost 0 bases and J lost 2; bases outside the gene matches: 7. This CDR3 comprises 16 residues. The CDR3 nucleotides are TGTGCCAGCAGCGTAGGTCCCCTAGCGGCTCAAGAGACCCAGTACTTC. It yields the protein CASSVGPLAAQETQYF.

This clonotype occurred a few times. This rearrangement joins TRBV7-3 to TRBJ1-2; 7 positions agree with TRBD1. This CDR3 is 15 amino acids long. Trimming removed 5 bases from V and 5 bases from J; junction bases left unmatched: 11. CDR1 is SGHTA and CDR2 is FQGTGA in the germline V gene. CDR3 protein: CASSPGTALGYGYTF. Written as DNA, the CDR3 is TGTGCCAGCAGCCCCGGGACAGCCCTAGGTTATGGCTACACCTTC.

The gene calls are TRBV2 and TRBJ2-5, with D hard to call. This CDR3 spans 11 amino acids. CDR1 SNHLY and CDR2 FYNNEI come from the germline V gene. Trimming cost V 1 base and J 5 bases, with 2 bases left between them. The CDR3: CASSEDETQYF. The CDR3 coding sequence is TGTGCCAGCAGTGAAGACGAGACCCAGTACTTC.

This clonotype was seen repeatedly, ten times or more. The rearrangement uses TRBV4-2 and TRBJ2-7, with TRBD2 matching over 8 bases. Germline loops: CDR1 LGHNA, CDR2 YNFKEQ. The trim removed 0 bases at V and 4 bases at J, leaving 5 bases unmatched. The CDR3 length is 15 residues. The CDR3 is CASSQEGLAPYEQYF. CDR3 nucleotides: TGTGCCAGCAGCCAAGAAGGACTAGCCCCATACGAGCAGTACTTC.

V usage is TRBV4-2 and J usage is TRBJ1-1, with 9 bases fitting TRBD1. Germline CDR1 reads LGHNA; CDR2 reads YNFKEQ. With V trimmed by 0 bases and J by 2 bases, 13 bases remained unmatched. The length of the CDR3 is 19 residues. The CDR3 here is CASSQESITPGQGNTEAFF. CDR3 bases: TGTGCCAGCAGCCAAGAGTCCATAACCCCGGGACAGGGTAACACTGAAGCTTTCTTT.

This clonotype was seen a few times. The chain couples TRBV7-3 to TRBJ2-6; tentatively, D is TRBD1 or TRBD2 (5 bases each). CDR1 SGHTA and CDR2 FQGTGA come from the germline V gene. The ends were cut back, 3 bases at V and 2 bases at J, with 8 bases in the middle. The CDR3 length is 15 residues. CDR3: CASSFGAPGANVLTF. CDR3 nucleotide sequence: TGTGCCAGCAGCTTCGGGGCCCCTGGGGCCAACGTCCTGACTTTC.